Each of the 21 T cell receptor beta chains below was sequenced from the same sample in a study of CD8 T cells in ankylosing spondylitis (dated by TCRdb to the late 2010s). The paper's findings and limits, for the study overall: Blood from ankylosing spondylitis patients appeared to be characterized by a TCR beta motif composed of about eight highly homologous amino acid variants.

No cognate antigen is known for these TCRs. Libraries were built with 5' RACE. For sequencing, an Illumina HiSeq 2500 was employed. The public reads were quality trimmed at Q25 with fastp and then assembled into clones with MiXCR by TCRdb, keeping productive beta chains. Entries are consolidated by CDR3 protein sequence, retaining the most common genes and DNA. Within this sample are more than 650,000 distinct CDR3 sequences, with about 12% of them counted one time only. Approximately 0.5% of the sample comes from the top ten. Sequenced: blood, either unsorted or a sorted T cell fraction (not recorded which). The receptors shown here come from a male donor with ankylosing spondylitis.

CDR3 nucleotides: TGTGCCAGCAGCTTAGGGCAGATAAACACCATATATTTT. It translates to CASSLGQINTIYF. J is TRBJ1-3 and V is TRBV7-2; D unresolved. Trimming removed 1 base from V and 6 bases from J, with 7 bases in between. CDR1 SGHTA and CDR2 FQGNSA come from the germline V gene. The CDR3 is 13 residues long. Combining the CDR3 with reference TRBV7-2 and TRBJ1-3 gives the whole variable domain GAGVSQSPSNKVTEKGKDVELRCDPISGHTALYWYRQSLGQGLEFLIYFQGNSAPDKSGLPSDRFSAERTGGSVSTLTIQRTQQEDSAVYLCASSLGQINTIYFGEGSWLTVV.

This clonotype was seen more than once but under ten times. V usage is TRBV7-2 and J usage is TRBJ1-5; D is unresolved. Trimming cost V 5 bases and J 2 bases, with 16 bases left between them. In germline, CDR1 is SGHTA, CDR2 FQGNSA. The CDR3 loop spans 16 amino acids. The CDR3 region is CASSPQAGNRNQPQHF. CDR3 sequence (DNA): TGTGCCAGCAGCCCCCAGGCGGGGAACCGCAATCAGCCCCAGCATTTT.

This clonotype was seen many times. This rearrangement joins TRBV7-2 to TRBJ2-2, with 11 bases that match TRBD1. The CDR3 sequence is 16 residues long. V dropped 5 bases and J dropped 7; count of bases not matched to a gene: 9. CDR1 is SGHTA, CDR2 FQGNSA, per germline. The CDR3 loop is CASSLSGQGAVGELFF. CDR3 nucleotide sequence: TGTGCCAGCAGCCTTAGCGGACAGGGGGCCGTCGGGGAGCTGTTTTTT.

This clonotype was counted between two and nine times. J is TRBJ1-1 and V is TRBV20-1; D might be TRBD1 (5 bases). CDR3 length equals 13 residues. Germline CDR1 reads DFQATT; CDR2 reads SNEGSKA (reference sequence). Trimming shortened V by 6 bases and J by 1 base, and 12 bases separated the two germline ends. CDR3 coding DNA: TGCAGTGCCATCTACAGGCCGAACACTGAAGCTTTCTTT. It yields the protein CSAIYRPNTEAFF.

This clonotype was detected many times. CDR3 protein: CASSRQANPYEQYF. In DNA form, the CDR3 reads TGTGCCAGCAGTCGACAGGCGAATCCCTACGAGCAGTACTTC. This rearrangement joins TRBV6-1 to TRBJ2-7; TRBD1 might be the D (6 bases). Germline V gene data show CDR1 as MNHNS and CDR2 as SASEGT. This CDR3 has 14 residues. V lost 5 bases to trimming and J lost 2 bases, with 13 bases between them.

The V call is TRBV5-1, the J call TRBJ2-6; D could derive from TRBD1 or TRBD2 (6 bases each). Looked up from germline, CDR1 is SGHRS and CDR2 is YFSETQ. V lost 0 bases, J lost 4 bases, and 11 bases lay in between. This CDR3 is built from 16 residues. CDR3 bases: TGCGCCAGCAGCTTGGCGGGGGCGGGCGGGGCCAACGTCCTGACTTTC. Translating gives CASSLAGAGGANVLTF.

This clonotype appeared a few times. CDR3: CASSPQWVQETQYF. CDR3 sequence (DNA): TGTGCCAGCTCACCACAATGGGTCCAAGAGACCCAGTACTTC. The chain combines TRBV18 with TRBJ2-5; D gene uncertain. The germline gives CDR1 KGHSH, CDR2 LQKENI. V lost 1 base and J 1 base, leaving 7 bases between the germline ends. This CDR3 contains 14 residues.

This clonotype was recorded at least ten times. V gene TRBV29-1 combines with J gene TRBJ2-2; D not certain. The germline V and J ends were trimmed by 7 bases and 4 bases, with 16 bases remaining between them. Germline V gene lookup returns CDR1 SQVTM and CDR2 ANQGSEA. This CDR3 is built from 14 residues. The CDR3: CSAAPDLSTGELFF. CDR3 DNA sequence: TGCAGCGCCGCCCCGGATTTAAGCACCGGGGAGCTGTTTTTT.

This clonotype was seen only a few times. CDR3 protein: CASSRNPRDRGFATNEKLFF. The CDR3 DNA reads TGTGCCAGCAGCCGGAACCCCCGGGACAGGGGTTTCGCAACTAATGAAAAACTGTTTTTT. The J gene is TRBJ1-4, the V gene TRBV4-2; TRBD1 matches 10 bases. V gave up 4 bases and J gave up 0 bases; unmatched junction bases: 14. CDR3 length equals 20 residues. CDR1 and CDR2 (germline): LGHNA, YNFKEQ.

There are a few counts of this clonotype. V is TRBV20-1 and J is TRBJ1-4; D remains ambiguous. CDR3 length equals 12 residues. The germline V and J ends were trimmed by 3 bases and 5 bases, with 7 bases remaining between them. CDR1 is DFQATT, CDR2 SNEGSKA, per germline (reference sequence). CDR3 amino acids: CSASLQNEKLFF. For the CDR3, the DNA is TGCAGTGCTAGCCTACAGAATGAAAAACTGTTTTTT.

This clonotype was counted only a few times. The rearrangement links TRBV5-1 to TRBJ2-1, with 8 bases matching TRBD2. V was pared by 0 bases and J by 6 bases, with 5 bases of the junction left unmatched. This CDR3 is built from 15 residues. Per the germline V gene, CDR1 is SGHRS and CDR2 is YFSETQ. The DNA of the CDR3 is TGCGCCAGCAGCTTGGTTATCGGGAGGGGCAATGAGCAGTTCTTC. This codes for CASSLVIGRGNEQFF.

This clonotype has a handful of counts. The V gene is TRBV6-5, the J gene TRBJ2-1; D not resolved. The CDR3 runs to 17 residues. Germline loops: CDR1 MNHEY, CDR2 SVGAGI. V shed 2 bases and J shed 3 bases, with 17 bases lying between them. CDR3 bases: TGTGCCAGCAGTTACAGTCGCCAGGCGATATTCTACAATGAGCAGTTCTTC. Its protein is CASSYSRQAIFYNEQFF.

There are many counts of this clonotype. The genes are TRBV11-1 and TRBJ2-7, with 10 bases fitting TRBD1. Germline CDR1 SGHAT, CDR2 FQDESV (reference sequence). Germline trimming cut 2 bases from V and 2 bases from J; bases unmatched to any gene: 12. The CDR3 length is 18 residues. The CDR3 coding sequence is TGTGCCAGCAGCTTAACCCTCTCGGGACAGGGGAATCCCTACGAGCAGTACTTC. Translation gives CASSLTLSGQGNPYEQYF.

Many counts were recorded for this clonotype. The chain links TRBV29-1 to TRBJ1-2; 10 bases are a match to TRBD1. Trimming at V came to 4 bases and at J to 8 bases, leaving 4 bases not matched to a gene. The CDR3 extends over 12 amino acids. From germline, CDR1 is SQVTM and CDR2 ANQGSEA. DNA of the CDR3: TGCAGCGTTGGGGGACAGGGGAGAGGCTACACCTTC. Translation gives CSVGGQGRGYTF.

As for this clonotype: The junction departs from germline at one end; a sequencing error may be responsible. CDR3 residues: CAITWGGGYAF. The CDR3 region has the DNA TGTGCCATCACCTGGGGAGGCGGCTACGCCTTC. This chain joins TRBV28 and TRBJ1-2, with unresolved D. Germline values: CDR1 MDHEN, CDR2 SYDVKM. This CDR3 spans 11 amino acids.

The CDR3: CSARDTSRGSDTQYF. DNA for the CDR3: TGCAGTGCTAGAGATACTAGCAGGGGCAGTGATACGCAGTATTTT. The genes are TRBV20-1 and TRBJ2-3; possibly TRBD1 or TRBD2 for D (6 bases each). CDR3 length: 15 amino acids. Per germline, CDR1 DFQATT and CDR2 SNEGSKA (reference sequence). V gave up 0 bases and J gave up 6 bases, with 16 bases separating them.

There are a few counts of this clonotype. The chain links TRBV10-3 to TRBJ1-1, with 10 nucleotides matching TRBD1. CDR1 and CDR2 (germline): ENHRY, SYGVKD. V shed 6 bases, J shed 10 bases, and the junction held 17 bases outside the gene matches. This CDR3 has 16 residues. CDR3 sequence: CAIRSTGGPRTTGAFF. The CDR3 bases are TGTGCCATCAGGTCGACAGGGGGCCCGAGGACCACGGGAGCTTTCTTT.

The sample holds a few counts of this clonotype. This chain links TRBV18 with TRBJ2-7, with D uncertain. CDR3 size: 12 residues. The V gene lost 3 bases and the J gene lost 9 bases, with 12 bases spanning the gap. The germline gives CDR1 KGHSH, CDR2 LQKENI. DNA of the CDR3: TGTGCCAGCTCACCGGATAGCATTGGGCAGTACTTC. Protein product: CASSPDSIGQYF.

The gene calls are TRBV7-2 and TRBJ2-5, with D perhaps matching TRBD2 (6 bases). The CDR3 consists of 16 residues. Germline V gene data show CDR1 as SGHTA and CDR2 as FQGNSA. V was clipped by 3 bases and J by 0 bases, with 14 bases between them. The CDR3 region is CASSFLTRGDQETQYF. Written as DNA, the CDR3 is TGTGCCAGCAGCTTTCTGACTAGGGGCGACCAAGAGACCCAGTACTTC.

This clonotype was counted ten times or more. The chain has TRBV5-5 and TRBJ2-3; 7 bases map to TRBD2. The CDR3 contains 15 residues. V trimming: 5 bases; J trimming: 1 base; junction bases outside the gene matches: 7. Germline V gene sequence: CDR1 SGHKS, CDR2 YYEKEE (reference sequence). CDR3 region: CASSYRDYGTDTQYF. Here the CDR3 DNA reads TGTGCCAGCAGTTACCGGGACTACGGCACAGATACGCAGTATTTT.

This chain links TRBV30 with TRBJ2-5; the D is unclear. V was clipped by 2 bases and J by 5 bases, with 12 bases between them. The CDR3 runs 13 residues. Looked up from germline, CDR1 is GTSNPN and CDR2 is SVGIG (reference sequence). CDR3 DNA: TGTGCCTGGAGTCTTGTGGGTGGGGAGACCCAGTACTTC. Amino acid sequence: CAWSLVGGETQYF.